This T cell receptor beta chain comes out of a study of blood T cell repertoires in COVID-19. In germline, CDR1 is MDHEN, CDR2 SYDVKM. The CDR3 consists of 14 residues. The V segment lost 5 bases and the J segment 4 bases; nucleotides outside the gene matches: 5. Produced via immunoSEQ multiplex PCR; TCRdb's table is partial and in-frame only. The sample lists approximately 330,000 clones, roughly 90% occurring once. Input material: peripheral blood. This chain connects TRBV28 to TRBJ1-5; TRBD1 agrees at 7 bases. This TCR came from a woman in her forties or fifties with active or convalescent COVID-19. CDR3 in DNA: TGTGCCAGCAGTGACCGGGACAGAAATCAGCCCCAGCATTTT. It codes for CASSDRDRNQPQHF.